Listed here are 2 T cell receptor beta chains from one sample, sequenced in a study of control samples from healthy donors and cancer patients. Here immunoSEQ multiplex PCR was the method, and the copy in TCRdb shows in-frame clones only, minus some. The data contain 350,000 to 450,000 clones, 75% to 95% of them singletons. Material for sequencing was PBMCs. These receptors all come from a man between 35 and 55 years old with head and neck cancer.

The rearrangement joins TRBV19 to TRBJ2-3, with 7 bases aligning to TRBD1. The CDR3 is made up of 15 amino acids. Losses at the gene ends were 8 bases for V and 0 bases for J; bases not matched to a gene: 8. Germline lookup yields CDR1 LNHDA and CDR2 SQIVND (reference sequence). Here the CDR3 DNA reads TGTGCCAGTGCCCGACAGGGACAGAGCACAGATACGCAGTATTTT. Translating gives CASARQGQSTDTQYF.

The chain employs TRBV7-9 and TRBJ2-7, with 9 bases matching TRBD2. The CDR3 extends over 15 amino acids. The trim removed 4 bases at V and 3 bases at J, leaving 7 bases unmatched. Germline CDR1 is SEHNR and CDR2 is FQNEAQ (reference sequence). The CDR3 DNA sequence: TGTGCCAGCAGCTCCGGGACTAGCTCCCACTACGAGCAGTACTTC. Residues: CASSSGTSSHYEQYF.